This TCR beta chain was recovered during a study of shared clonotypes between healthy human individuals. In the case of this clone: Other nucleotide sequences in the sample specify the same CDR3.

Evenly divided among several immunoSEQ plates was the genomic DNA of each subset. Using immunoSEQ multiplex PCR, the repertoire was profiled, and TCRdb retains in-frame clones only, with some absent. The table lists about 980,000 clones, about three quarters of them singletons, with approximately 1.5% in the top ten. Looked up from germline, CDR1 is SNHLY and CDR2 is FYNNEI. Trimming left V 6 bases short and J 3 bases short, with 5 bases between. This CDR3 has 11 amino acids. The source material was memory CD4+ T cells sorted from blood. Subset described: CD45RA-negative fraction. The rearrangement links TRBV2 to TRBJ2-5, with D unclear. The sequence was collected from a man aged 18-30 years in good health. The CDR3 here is CASRPEETQYF. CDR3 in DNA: TGTGCCAGCAGGCCCGAAGAGACCCAGTACTTC.